The next 5 T cell receptor beta chains were all read from a single sample in a study of radiotherapy plus CTLA-4 blockade in lung cancer. Some clones are missing from TCRdb's copy, which holds only in-frame ones; the method was immunoSEQ multiplex PCR. The table lists tens of thousands of clones, 65% to 85% of them singletons, with around 10% in the top ten. The specimen was peripheral blood, collected from a patient treated with radiotherapy plus ipilimumab. Receptor source: a human donor with non-small cell lung cancer who had stable disease on radiotherapy plus ipilimumab.

The count of this clone is one. The chain combines TRBV6-5 with TRBJ1-5; D call uncertain. The CDR3 sequence is 14 residues long. Germline V gives CDR1 MNHEY, CDR2 SVGAGI. V was shortened by 5 bases and J by 3 bases, with 11 bases between the two germline ends. CDR3 amino acids: CASSDSGSNQPQHF. CDR3 nucleotides: TGTGCCAGCAGTGATAGCGGCTCCAATCAGCCCCAGCATTTT.

V and J are TRBV4-1 and TRBJ2-3; either TRBD1 or TRBD2 may fit D (5 bases each). CDR3 length equals 14 residues. Germline CDR1 is MGHRA and CDR2 is YSYEKL. The germline V and J ends were trimmed by 8 bases and 4 bases, with 16 bases remaining between them. The CDR3 reads CASLVQVGADTQYF. DNA for the CDR3: TGCGCCAGCCTAGTACAGGTCGGGGCAGATACGCAGTATTTT.

The chain uses TRBV19 and TRBJ1-5; TRBD1 matches 8 bases. Germline trimming cut 3 bases from V and 6 bases from J; bases unmatched to any gene: 4. CDR1 and CDR2 (germline): LNHDA, SQIVND (reference sequence). This CDR3 spans 14 amino acids. The DNA of the CDR3 is TGTGCCAGTAGTATCCAGGGGGCAAGTCAGCCCCAGCATTTT. This encodes CASSIQGASQPQHF.

J is TRBJ2-2 and V is TRBV6-1; TRBD1 aligns across 7 bases. The CDR3 runs 15 residues. Trimming removed 5 bases from V and 3 bases from J; junction bases left unmatched: 6. Germline V CDR1 and CDR2: MNHNS, SASEGT. The CDR3 bases are TGTGCCAGCAGTCCAAACAGGGGCTACACCGGGGAGCTGTTTTTT. Translated: CASSPNRGYTGELFF.

The chain joins TRBV6-5 to TRBJ1-2; D is ambiguous. CDR1 MNHEY and CDR2 SVGAGI come from the germline V gene. Trimming pared 7 bases from V and 2 bases from J, leaving 14 bases between. The CDR3 is made up of 14 amino acids. CDR3 DNA sequence: TGTGCCAGCACCACGGGCAGCACCAACTATGGCTACACCTTC. Its translation: CASTTGSTNYGYTF.